This TCR beta chain was identified during a study of shared clonotypes between healthy human individuals. Concerning this clone itself: The identical CDR3 is also encoded by other nucleotide sequences in the sample.

The V gene's germline CDR1 is KGHSH and CDR2 LQKENI. The CDR3 length is 16 residues. V lost 3 bases to trimming and J lost 2 bases; unmatched junction nucleotides: 1. In the source study's methods: Junction-only immunoSEQ sequences carried no quality scores, so filtering differed. Sequencing used immunoSEQ multiplex PCR; TCRdb keeps in-frame clones, though not all of them. V and J calls and clone size follow that table, whereas D and trimming were derived from the DNA. The sample yields roughly 2.2 million clones, less than 95% seen once. The TCR comes from a man aged 18 to 30 in good health. Some clones in this sample may be carry-over from other donors' samples. Sequencing was done on a sample of naive CD4+ T cells from PBMCs. Regarding subset: CD45RA+ positively selected. This chain links TRBV18 with TRBJ2-1, with TRBD2 matching over 13 bases. The CDR3 spells CASSPGLAGAYNEQFF. The CDR3 DNA is TGTGCCAGCTCACCTGGACTAGCGGGAGCCTACAATGAGCAGTTCTTC.